This TCR beta chain was found in a study of CD8 T cells in Susac syndrome. Across the whole study: Patients with Susac syndrome, at blood draw, were therapy-naive, on corticosteroids, or on intravenous immunoglobulin alone.

Germline CDR1 is PRHDT and CDR2 is FYEKMQ (reference sequence). Deletions cut 2 bases from V and 7 bases from J, with 5 bases between. This CDR3 region has 12 residues. Turning to this clonotype: What it binds is unknown.

Study results and limitations: Clonal expansion was present among Susac CD8+ cells. This expansion reached its peak in TEMRA cells and in active patients.

Sequencing of TCR beta was undertaken in CD8+ and CD4+ T cells derived from blood. All included Susac syndrome patients satisfied recently defined diagnostic criteria for definite or probable disease. Random hexamers were used to reverse transcribe the RNA input (about 0.5 to 1 ug). One entry per CDR3 protein results from TCRdb running MiXCR on the immunoSEQ multiplex PCR reads. The repertoire holds about 85,000 distinct CDR3 sequences, with over 90% as singletons. The chain uses TRBV13 and TRBJ2-2, with D hard to call. Sequencing used CD8+ T cells from PBMCs. The receptor's source is a human donor with Susac syndrome. The CDR3 loop reads CASSLQDGELFF. CDR3 coding DNA: TGTGCCAGCAGCTTACAGGACGGGGAGCTGTTTTTT.